One and the same sample provided the 7 T cell receptor beta chains below, sequenced in a study of shared clonotypes between healthy human individuals. The assay was immunoSEQ multiplex PCR, and TCRdb's table has in-frame clones only and misses some. The sample lists about 490,000 clones; over 70% were seen once. Sequences were obtained from PBMCs. Source of these receptors: a woman aged 35 to 49 in good health. Some clones in this sample may be carry-over from other donors' samples.

Notes on this clone: This is likely an artifact of a read error, given a far larger clone one base away. V gene TRBV6-5 combines with J gene TRBJ2-7; weak D call: TRBD2 (6 bases). In germline, CDR1 is MNHEY, CDR2 SVGAGI. This CDR3 is built from 13 residues. CDR3 in amino acids: CACSLVGGYEQYF. The CDR3 DNA sequence: TGTGCCTGCAGCCTTGTGGGGGGCTACGAGCAGTACTTC.

The J gene is TRBJ2-7, the V gene TRBV5-1; possibly TRBD1 or TRBD2 for D (5 bases each). V was trimmed by 0 bases and J by 3 bases, leaving 13 bases between them. CDR1 is SGHRS, CDR2 YFSETQ, per germline. The CDR3 has 15 residues. The CDR3 loop is CASSLASGPYYEQYF. CDR3 DNA: TGCGCCAGCAGCTTGGCCTCGGGACCATACTACGAGCAGTACTTC.

V and J are TRBV29-1 and TRBJ2-7; perhaps TRBD2 as D (6 bases). The CDR3 runs to 13 residues. Germline-derived CDR1 and CDR2 are SQVTM and ANQGSEA. V was cut by 0 bases and J by 3 bases, with 9 bases left in between. The DNA of the CDR3 is TGCAGCGTTGAAGAGGGAGGTAACTACGAGCAGTACTTC. Amino acid sequence: CSVEEGGNYEQYF.

This clone was counted between two and nine times. V gene TRBV15 combines with J gene TRBJ2-1, with 8 positions matching TRBD2. The V segment lost 3 bases and the J segment 8 bases; nucleotides outside the gene matches: 9. CDR3 length: 15 residues. From germline, CDR1 is LNHNV and CDR2 YYDKDF (reference sequence). The DNA of the CDR3 is TGTGCCACCAGCAGCTGGACCAAGCGGGAGCATGAGCAGTTCTTC. Translating it yields CATSSWTKREHEQFF.

The CDR3, as DNA: TGTGCCAGCAGCTGGACAGGGAGAGAGACCCAGTACTTC. Protein: CASSWTGRETQYF. The J gene is TRBJ2-5, the V gene TRBV5-6, with TRBD1 matching 8 bases. This CDR3 is built from 13 residues. The germline V gene has CDR1 SGHDT and CDR2 YYEEEE. V dropped 3 bases and J dropped 4; count of bases not matched to a gene: 2.

The CDR3 DNA reads TGCGCCAGCAGTGAGTTCGGCGGGAGCAACGGGGAGCTGTTTTTT. Its translation is CASSEFGGSNGELFF. The V and J genes are TRBV10-1 and TRBJ2-2; TRBD2 matches at 7 bases. The CDR3 is made up of 15 amino acids. The trim removed 1 base at V and 7 bases at J, leaving 6 bases unmatched. Per germline, CDR1 WNHNN and CDR2 SYGVQD (reference sequence).

Concerning this clone itself: A far larger clone is off by one base, so a read error is likely. The rearrangement joins TRBV4-1 to TRBJ1-1, with D possibly TRBD1 on 5 matching bases. The CDR3 contains 15 residues. Germline V gene lookup returns CDR1 MGHRA and CDR2 YSYEKL. The CDR3 sequence: CTSSPFSGDGTEAFF. DNA for the CDR3: TGCACCAGCAGCCCGTTCAGCGGGGACGGCACTGAAGCTTTCTTT.